The 32 T cell receptor beta chains presented below share a single source sample, sequenced in a study of blood T cell repertoires in COVID-19. Data came from immunoSEQ multiplex PCR; TCRdb stores just in-frame clones and leaves some out. The sample contains approximately 240,000 clones, roughly 86% of which appear only once. Source material: peripheral blood. Receptors originate from a woman aged 30 to 39 who had recovered from COVID-19.

Concerning this clone: The same CDR3 can be traced to other DNA sequences in this sample. The V gene is TRBV7-3, the J gene TRBJ2-3, with D maybe TRBD1 (5 bases). The CDR3 consists of 13 residues. Trimming removed 6 bases at V and 2 bases at J, with 9 bases between. From germline, CDR1 is SGHTA and CDR2 FQGTGA. The CDR3 nucleotides read TGTGCCAGCAGTCCAGGGTCCACAGATACGCAGTATTTT. It translates to CASSPGSTDTQYF.

The genes are TRBV4-2 and TRBJ1-2; TRBD1 matches at 10 bases. Germline lookup yields CDR1 LGHNA and CDR2 YNFKEQ. CDR3 length: 16 residues. V lost 2 bases, J lost 8 bases, and 11 bases stayed unmatched. CDR3 coding DNA: TGTGCCAGCAGCCAAACTTTAGGACAGGGGGTTGAAGGCTACACCTTC. Its translation is CASSQTLGQGVEGYTF.

This clone was counted a few times. The chain is built from TRBV3-1 (or the pseudogene TRBV3-2) and TRBJ1-1, with D possibly being TRBD1 (5 bases). V was pared by 1 base and J by 3 bases, with 15 bases between. CDR1 is LGHDT, CDR2 YNNKEL, per germline (reference sequence). This CDR3 has 16 residues. Here the CDR3 DNA reads TGTGCCAGCAGCCAAGGACGCCGTAGCAGGGACACTGAAGCTTTCTTT. It codes for CASSQGRRSRDTEAFF.

The chain is built from TRBV4-1 and TRBJ2-7, with 9 bases identical to TRBD1. Germline loops: CDR1 MGHRA, CDR2 YSYEKL. The trim removed 4 bases at V and 3 bases at J, leaving 10 bases unmatched. CDR3 length: 16 amino acids. CDR3 loop: CASSPEGTGPGYEQYF. In DNA form, the CDR3 reads TGCGCCAGCAGCCCTGAAGGGACAGGGCCGGGCTACGAGCAGTACTTC.

V gene TRBV4-1 combines with J gene TRBJ1-2; D unclear. The ends were cut back, 3 bases at V and 2 bases at J, with 13 bases in the middle. CDR3 size: 15 residues. Germline loops: CDR1 MGHRA, CDR2 YSYEKL. The CDR3 is CASSHQLRENYGYTF. CDR3 DNA: TGCGCCAGCAGCCACCAGCTCCGGGAGAACTATGGCTACACCTTC.

This sequence joins TRBV3-1 (or the pseudogene TRBV3-2) and TRBJ2-5; 11 bases agree with TRBD2. Trimming took 5 bases from V and 4 from J; bases not matched to a gene: 15. CDR3 length: 18 amino acids. Germline assignment: CDR1 LGHDT and CDR2 YNNKEL (reference sequence). The CDR3 here is CASSKKVLAGGFLETQYF. CDR3 coding DNA: TGTGCCAGCAGCAAAAAAGTCCTAGCGGGGGGTTTCCTAGAGACCCAGTACTTC.

J is TRBJ2-7 and V is TRBV6-5, with 7 bases lining up with TRBD2. Germline CDR1 MNHEY, CDR2 SVGAGI. The trim removed 7 bases at V and 0 bases at J, leaving 6 bases unmatched. The CDR3 extends over 14 amino acids. CDR3 protein: CASIRGVGSYEQYF. The CDR3, as DNA: TGTGCCAGCATTCGGGGGGTAGGCTCCTACGAGCAGTACTTC.

This clone appeared once. The genes are TRBV9 and TRBJ2-7, with TRBD1 matching 7 bases. CDR3 length: 14 amino acids. The trim removed 0 bases at V and 2 bases at J, leaving 2 bases unmatched. CDR1 SGDLS and CDR2 YYNGEE come from the germline V gene. The CDR3, as DNA: TGTGCCAGCAGCGTAGCGGGACAGACCTACGAGCAGTACTTC. Its translation is CASSVAGQTYEQYF.

The rearrangement links TRBV10-3 to TRBJ1-2; TRBD1 is a possible D gene (5 bases). Trimming took 6 bases from V and 0 from J, leaving 11 bases between them. From germline, CDR1 is ENHRY and CDR2 SYGVKD. The CDR3 runs 14 residues. In DNA, the CDR3 is TGTGCCATCAGGGGGGAGGATTCTAACTATGGCTACACCTTC. This sequence encodes CAIRGEDSNYGYTF.

A single count supports this clone. V usage is TRBV5-6 and J usage is TRBJ2-6; D may be TRBD2 (6 bases). The CDR3 contains 16 residues. With 1 base removed from V and 1 base from J, the gap between germline ends came to 9 bases. CDR1 SGHDT and CDR2 YYEEEE come from the germline V gene. The CDR3 reads CASSLLGGSGANVLTF. In DNA form, the CDR3 reads TGTGCCAGCAGCTTGTTGGGGGGATCTGGGGCCAACGTCCTGACTTTC.

This clone was observed once. This chain connects TRBV24-1 to TRBJ2-1; the match to TRBD2 covers 10 bases. Germline V lookup: CDR1 KGHDR, CDR2 SFDVKD. The V and J ends lost 1 base and 10 bases, in that order; junction bases with no gene match: 12. There are 17 residues in the CDR3. The CDR3 DNA reads TGTGCCACCAGTGATTTTATGTGGCTAGCGGGGGAGACCGAGCAGTTCTTC. Translated, it gives CATSDFMWLAGETEQFF.

Written as DNA, the CDR3 is TGTGCCAGCAGCCCGTACTTTGGACAGTCTCGGAACACCATATATTTT. Translated, it gives CASSPYFGQSRNTIYF. V and J are TRBV14 and TRBJ1-3; D possibly corresponds to TRBD1 (6 bases). Germline CDR1 and CDR2: SGHDN and FVKESK. This CDR3 has 16 residues. Trimming pared 4 bases from V and 7 bases from J, leaving 20 bases between.

J is TRBJ1-5 and V is TRBV7-9; TRBD1 is a possible D gene (5 bases). Germline V gene data show CDR1 as SEHNR and CDR2 as FQNEAQ (reference sequence). Trimming cost V 5 bases and J 7 bases, with 12 bases left between them. The length of the CDR3 is 13 residues. CDR3 nucleotides: TGTGCCAGCAGCCCCAGGGAAGGCCAGCCCCAGCATTTT. It codes for CASSPREGQPQHF.

The chain has TRBV11-2 and TRBJ2-3; D is perhaps TRBD2 (6 bases). The V end lost 5 bases, the J end lost 1 base, and 19 bases lay between the germline ends. From germline, CDR1 is SGHAT and CDR2 FQNNGV. The CDR3 spans 17 residues. CDR3 in DNA: TGTGCCAGCAGCCCGGGACTCAGGGTTTCTGGCACAGATACGCAGTATTTT. Protein product: CASSPGLRVSGTDTQYF.

This chain joins TRBV5-1 and TRBJ1-4, with D possibly being TRBD1 (5 bases). The CDR3 loop spans 14 amino acids. V dropped 3 bases and J dropped 8 bases, with 14 bases sitting between them. Germline values: CDR1 SGHRS, CDR2 YFSETQ. The CDR3 here is CASSSDGGVEKLFF. The CDR3 coding sequence is TGCGCCAGCAGCTCTGATGGGGGGGTGGAAAAACTGTTTTTT.

The rearrangement joins TRBV9 to TRBJ2-7; 8 nucleotides align to TRBD1. The CDR3 totals 14 residues. V gave up 3 bases and J gave up 4 bases; unmatched junction bases: 6. Germline V lookup: CDR1 SGDLS, CDR2 YYNGEE. The CDR3 DNA reads as TGTGCCAGCAGCGGTCAGGGGGCGAGGTACGAGCAGTACTTC. As protein: CASSGQGARYEQYF.

The V gene is TRBV4-1, the J gene TRBJ2-3; TRBD2 matches 12 bases. V lost 0 bases, J lost 4 bases, and 14 bases stayed unmatched. CDR3 size: 20 residues. Germline V gene lookup returns CDR1 MGHRA and CDR2 YSYEKL. The CDR3 DNA is TGCGCCAGCAGCCAAGAGTTCCTAGCGGGGGGGTTAAGTTTGCCAGATACGCAGTATTTT. Amino acids: CASSQEFLAGGLSLPDTQYF.

The V call is TRBV27, the J call TRBJ2-5; maybe TRBD2 (6 bases). Germline CDR1 and CDR2: MNHEY and SMNVEV (reference sequence). CDR3 length equals 14 residues. Trimming removed 2 bases at V and 3 bases at J, with 10 bases between. CDR3: CASSLTRGEETQYF. CDR3 coding DNA: TGTGCCAGCAGTTTAACCCGCGGGGAAGAGACCCAGTACTTC.

Comments on this clone: At one end, the junction sequence differs from germline, possibly due to a read error. The rearrangement joins TRBV5-1 to TRBJ2-5, with 10 nucleotides matching TRBD1. The germline gives CDR1 SGHRS, CDR2 YFSETQ. This CDR3 contains 15 residues. CDR3 amino acids: CASSWGTGDQETQYF. The CDR3 DNA is TGCGCCAGCAGCTGGGGGACAGGGGACCAGGAGACCCAGTACTTC.

V gene TRBV5-1 combines with J gene TRBJ2-3; D perhaps matches TRBD1 (6 bases). Trimming shortened V by 4 bases and J by 5 bases, and 11 bases separated the two germline ends. The CDR3 length is 13 residues. Germline assignment: CDR1 SGHRS and CDR2 YFSETQ. CDR3 loop: CASSLQGEDTQYF. DNA of the CDR3: TGCGCCAGCAGCCTACAGGGAGAAGATACGCAGTATTTT.

This chain joins TRBV10-2 and TRBJ2-7, with 7 bases aligning to TRBD2. The CDR3 extends over 15 amino acids. Germline V gene sequence: CDR1 WSHSY, CDR2 SAAADI. Losses at the gene ends were 6 bases for V and 2 bases for J; bases not matched to a gene: 10. The CDR3 sequence is CASRAEKGLAYEQYF. The CDR3 coding sequence is TGCGCCAGCAGAGCCGAGAAAGGACTAGCCTACGAGCAGTACTTC.

J is TRBJ1-6 and V is TRBV16, with D unclear. V was shortened by 3 bases and J by 0 bases, with 12 bases between the two germline ends. Germline V gene data show CDR1 as KGHSY and CDR2 as FQNENV. The CDR3 sequence is 17 residues long. The CDR3 region is CASSQFGGSSYNSPLHF. CDR3 bases: TGTGCCAGCAGCCAGTTTGGCGGGAGCTCCTATAATTCACCCCTCCACTTT.

This chain links TRBV19 with TRBJ1-2, with a tentative D call TRBD1 (5 bases). This CDR3 contains 13 residues. The germline CDR1 and CDR2 sequences are LNHDA and SQIVND (reference sequence). Trimming pared 3 bases from V and 3 bases from J, leaving 8 bases between. CDR3 sequence (DNA): TGTGCCAGTAGTATCGGGGGGGACTATGGCTACACCTTC. It translates to CASSIGGDYGYTF.

This clone has only one observation. The genes are TRBV3-1 (or the pseudogene TRBV3-2) and TRBJ1-6; D not certain. The ends were cut back, 0 bases at V and 9 bases at J, with 12 bases in the middle. CDR1 is LGHDT, CDR2 YNNKEL, per germline (reference sequence). The CDR3 spans 15 residues. The CDR3 spells CASSQDPQDSSPLHF. CDR3 DNA sequence: TGTGCCAGCAGCCAAGATCCGCAGGATTCTTCACCCCTCCACTTT.

Only a few counts were recorded for this clone. The chain couples TRBV19 to TRBJ2-7; perhaps TRBD2 as D (6 bases). Germline CDR1 is LNHDA and CDR2 is SQIVND (reference sequence). V was pared by 5 bases and J by 0 bases, with 11 bases between. This CDR3 comprises 14 residues. The CDR3, as DNA: TGTGCCAGTAGTGGGGGACTCCACTCCTACGAGCAGTACTTC. Protein: CASSGGLHSYEQYF.

The chain couples TRBV30 to TRBJ1-2, with D perhaps TRBD1 (6 bases). The CDR3 has 14 residues. The V gene lost 5 bases and the J gene lost 4 bases, with 17 bases spanning the gap. Germline CDR1 reads GTSNPN; CDR2 reads SVGIG (reference sequence). The CDR3 nucleotides read TGTGCCTGGCAACCGACAGGCCAGACCTATGGCTACACCTTC. This translates into CAWQPTGQTYGYTF.

The CDR3 loop reads CAIPRRAPNTGELFF. In DNA, the CDR3 is TGTGCCATCCCCCGCAGGGCCCCGAACACCGGGGAGCTGTTTTTT. The chain carries TRBV10-3 and TRBJ2-2, with TRBD1 as a possible D gene (5 bases). The germline gives CDR1 ENHRY, CDR2 SYGVKD. Trimming removed 8 bases from V and 0 bases from J, with 13 bases in between. There are 15 residues in the CDR3.

The count of this clone is one. This chain connects TRBV5-3 to TRBJ1-5, with a tentative D call TRBD1 (5 bases). TRBV5-3 is filed as an ORF, its function uncertain. The V and J ends lost 4 bases and 5 bases respectively, with 19 bases between them. The CDR3 consists of 16 residues. The CDR3 nucleotides read TGTGCCAGAAGCCTGAAGGGGCGCGGATTCCATCAGCCCCAGCATTTT. Its translation is CARSLKGRGFHQPQHF.

The rearrangement links TRBV3-1 (or the pseudogene TRBV3-2) to TRBJ2-5; 10 nucleotides match TRBD2. After removal of 4 bases from V and 1 base from J, the junction contained 12 bases not matched to a gene. Germline loops: CDR1 LGHDT, CDR2 YNNKEL (reference sequence). The CDR3 sequence is 18 residues long. The CDR3 loop is CASSPLSVAGGPQETQYF. The CDR3 coding sequence is TGTGCCAGCAGCCCCTTATCGGTAGCGGGGGGCCCCCAAGAGACCCAGTACTTC.

DNA of the CDR3: TGCGCCAGCAGCCACCAGGCGGGGGGGCACGAGCAGTACTTC. It specifies CASSHQAGGHEQYF. J is TRBJ2-7 and V is TRBV4-1, with 9 bases fitting TRBD2. This CDR3 spans 14 amino acids. V lost 3 bases, J lost 5 bases, and 5 bases stayed unmatched. The germline gives CDR1 MGHRA, CDR2 YSYEKL.

The chain carries TRBV2 and TRBJ1-4, with TRBD1 identical over 11 bases. Germline V lookup: CDR1 SNHLY, CDR2 FYNNEI. V trimming: 4 bases; J trimming: 10 bases; junction bases outside the gene matches: 5. This CDR3 has 14 amino acids. CDR3 in DNA: TGTGCCAGCAGTGGGGGGACAGGGGGTGTAAAACTGTTTTTT. Translation gives CASSGGTGGVKLFF.

The chain employs TRBV19 and TRBJ2-5; the match to TRBD1 covers 7 bases. Trimming cost V 4 bases and J 3 bases; bases outside gene matches: 5. CDR3 length: 14 residues. Germline V gives CDR1 LNHDA, CDR2 SQIVND (reference sequence). In DNA, the CDR3 is TGTGCCAGTAGTAATAGGGGGCGTGAAGAGACCCAGTACTTC. It specifies CASSNRGREETQYF.